This T cell receptor beta chain was profiled in a study of OX40 agonist ivuxolimab in advanced cancers. As for the study in general: Three patients, one with hepatocellular carcinoma and two with cutaneous melanoma, achieved partial responses.

Sequencing was performed with immunoSEQ multiplex PCR; in TCRdb, only in-frame clones are kept and a portion is missing. The table shows 35,000 to 55,000 clones, with approximately 90% occurring only once. Germline CDR1 is MDHEN and CDR2 is SYDVKM. The CDR3 length is 14 residues. V lost 3 bases and J lost 5; bases outside the gene matches: 3. Autoimmune disease history or systemic immunosuppression excluded patients. Study-level points and caveats: Clones of CD4+ and CD8+ blood T cells grew by week 6 at doses of 0.1 to 3.0 mg/kg. Clonal expansion was among the lowest in partial responders at 0.1-3.0 mg/kg, especially CD8+.

As to this clone: The antigen is unknown.

The sequencing used CD4+ or CD8+ T cells sorted from blood, collected in a trial of the OX40 agonist ivuxolimab. The TCR sequence derives from an adult with an advanced solid tumor such as melanoma, head and neck, liver or kidney cancer. The V gene is TRBV28, the J gene TRBJ1-1; 10 bases fit TRBD1. CDR3 nucleotide sequence: TGTGCCAGCAGTTTTTGGGGACAGGGGACTGAAGCTTTCTTT. Its translation is CASSFWGQGTEAFF.